Sequencing of this T cell receptor beta chain was carried out in a study of cytomegalovirus exposure and HLA in healthy donors. Overall study: Of about 400 genotyped donors, roughly 81% clustered with self-reported Caucasian donors.

The sample holds a few counts of this clone. Its target is unknown. Healthy bone marrow donors supplied every sample. Study-wide results and caveats: Among donors in an Asian-associated ancestry cluster, a later analysis reportedly found fewer N-insertions than the roughly 730-donor mean. The listing of 150 to 200 TCR beta chains classed them as cytomegalovirus-associated.

CDR3 size: 15 residues. Trimming at V came to 5 bases and at J to 6 bases, leaving 9 bases not matched to a gene. Germline values: CDR1 MNHNS, CDR2 SASEGT. PCR employed 60 Vbeta and 13 Jbeta primers. Assay used: immunoSEQ multiplex PCR; TCRdb lists only in-frame clones, some missing. Of some 180,000 clones listed, about nine tenths are singletons. The TCR originated in a boy aged 2 to 10 in good health and CMV-seronegative. V is TRBV6-1 and J is TRBJ1-2; TRBD1 aligns across 10 bases. The specimen was PBMCs. CDR3 DNA sequence: TGTGCCAGCAGTTTACAACTCGGACAGGGGGATGGCTACACCTTC. Translated, it gives CASSLQLGQGDGYTF.